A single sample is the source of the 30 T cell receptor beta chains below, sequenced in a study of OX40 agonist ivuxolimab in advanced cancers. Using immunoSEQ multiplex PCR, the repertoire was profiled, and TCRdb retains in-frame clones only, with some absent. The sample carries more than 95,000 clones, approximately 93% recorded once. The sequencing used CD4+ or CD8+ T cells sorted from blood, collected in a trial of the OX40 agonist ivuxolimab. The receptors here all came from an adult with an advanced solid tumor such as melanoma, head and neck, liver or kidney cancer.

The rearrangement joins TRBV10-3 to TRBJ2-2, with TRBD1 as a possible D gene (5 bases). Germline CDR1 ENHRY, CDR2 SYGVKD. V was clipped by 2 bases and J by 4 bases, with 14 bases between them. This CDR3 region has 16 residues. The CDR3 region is CAISEGQGVGTGELFF. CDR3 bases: TGTGCCATCAGTGAGGGGCAGGGTGTGGGCACCGGGGAGCTGTTTTTT.

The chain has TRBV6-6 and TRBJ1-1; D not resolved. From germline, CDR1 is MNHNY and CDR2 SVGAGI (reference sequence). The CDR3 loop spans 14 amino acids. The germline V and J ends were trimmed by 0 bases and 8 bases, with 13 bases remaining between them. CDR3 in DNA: TGTGCCAGCAGTTACTCGCGGAGCAGAATCGAAGCTTTCTTT. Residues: CASSYSRSRIEAFF.

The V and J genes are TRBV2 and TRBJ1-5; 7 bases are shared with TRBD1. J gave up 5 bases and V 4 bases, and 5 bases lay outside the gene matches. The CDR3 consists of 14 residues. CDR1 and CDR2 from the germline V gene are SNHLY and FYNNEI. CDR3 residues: CASSGGTVHQPQHF. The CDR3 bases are TGTGCCAGCAGTGGGGGGACAGTCCATCAGCCCCAGCATTTT.

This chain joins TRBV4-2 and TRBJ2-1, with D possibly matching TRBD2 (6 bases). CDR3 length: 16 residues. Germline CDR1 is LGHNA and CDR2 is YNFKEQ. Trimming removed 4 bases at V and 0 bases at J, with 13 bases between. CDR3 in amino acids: CASSLSAGSSYNEQFF. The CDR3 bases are TGTGCCAGCAGCCTCTCAGCCGGGAGCTCCTACAATGAGCAGTTCTTC.

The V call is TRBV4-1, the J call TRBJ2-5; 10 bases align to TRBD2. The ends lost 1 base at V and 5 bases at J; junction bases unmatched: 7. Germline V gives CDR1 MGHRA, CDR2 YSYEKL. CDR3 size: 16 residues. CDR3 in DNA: TGCGCCAGCAGCCAAGTGCTAGCGGGAGTTCGTGAGACCCAGTACTTC. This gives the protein CASSQVLAGVRETQYF.

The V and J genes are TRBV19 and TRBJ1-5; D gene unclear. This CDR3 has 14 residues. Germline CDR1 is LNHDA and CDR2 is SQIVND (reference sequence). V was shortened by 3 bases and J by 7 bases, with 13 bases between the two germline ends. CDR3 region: CASSMSRPGQPQHF. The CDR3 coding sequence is TGTGCCAGTAGTATGAGCAGGCCTGGGCAGCCCCAGCATTTT.

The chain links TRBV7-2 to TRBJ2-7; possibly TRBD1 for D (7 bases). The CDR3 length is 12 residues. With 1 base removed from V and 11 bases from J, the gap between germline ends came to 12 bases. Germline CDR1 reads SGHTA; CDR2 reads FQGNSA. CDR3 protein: CASSLDRGTEYF. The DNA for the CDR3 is TGTGCCAGCAGCTTAGATCGGGGGACAGAGTACTTC.

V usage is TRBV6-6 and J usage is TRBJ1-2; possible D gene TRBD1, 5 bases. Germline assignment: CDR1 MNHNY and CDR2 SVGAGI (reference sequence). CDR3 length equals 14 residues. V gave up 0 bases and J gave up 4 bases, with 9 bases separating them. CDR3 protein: CASSYSPQGYGYTF. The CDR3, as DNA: TGTGCCAGCAGTTACTCCCCCCAGGGCTATGGCTACACCTTC.

The CDR3 loop is CASSIQGVNQPQHF. The CDR3 DNA reads TGTGCCAGTAGTATACAGGGGGTCAATCAGCCCCAGCATTTT. This rearrangement joins TRBV19 to TRBJ1-5; 7 nucleotides line up with TRBD1. Germline V gives CDR1 LNHDA, CDR2 SQIVND (reference sequence). Unmatched junction bases numbered 1, after V lost 2 bases and J lost 3 bases. This CDR3 comprises 14 residues.

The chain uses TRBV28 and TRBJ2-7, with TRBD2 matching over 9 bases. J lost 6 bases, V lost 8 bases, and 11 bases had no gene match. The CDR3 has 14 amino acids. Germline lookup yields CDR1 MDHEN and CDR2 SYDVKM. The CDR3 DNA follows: TGTGCCAGCCGATCTCCCGGACTAGCGTCCGAGCAGTACTTC. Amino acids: CASRSPGLASEQYF.

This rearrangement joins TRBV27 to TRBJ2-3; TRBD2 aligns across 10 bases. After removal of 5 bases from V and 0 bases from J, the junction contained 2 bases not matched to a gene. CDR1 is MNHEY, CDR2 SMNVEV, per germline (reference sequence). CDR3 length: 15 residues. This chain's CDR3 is CASSQTSGSTDTQYF. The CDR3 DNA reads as TGTGCCAGCAGTCAGACTAGCGGGAGCACAGATACGCAGTATTTT.

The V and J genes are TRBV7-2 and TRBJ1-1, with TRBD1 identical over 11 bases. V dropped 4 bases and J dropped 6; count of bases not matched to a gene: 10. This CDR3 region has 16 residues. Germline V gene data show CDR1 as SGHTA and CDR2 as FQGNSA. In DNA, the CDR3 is TGTGCCAGCAGCTCCCGGGACAGGGGGGATTGGCCTGAAGCTTTCTTT. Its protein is CASSSRDRGDWPEAFF.

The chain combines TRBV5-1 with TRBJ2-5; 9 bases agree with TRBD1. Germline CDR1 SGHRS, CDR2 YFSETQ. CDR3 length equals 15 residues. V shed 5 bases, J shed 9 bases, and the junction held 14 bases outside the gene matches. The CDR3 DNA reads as TGCGCCAGCAGACAGGGGGCGGGGGAGACAGCGGCCCAGTACTTC. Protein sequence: CASRQGAGETAAQYF.

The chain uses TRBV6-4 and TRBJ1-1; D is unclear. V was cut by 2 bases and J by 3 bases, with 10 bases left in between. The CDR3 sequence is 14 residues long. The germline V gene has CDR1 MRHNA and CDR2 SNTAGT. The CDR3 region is CASSDREVDTEAFF. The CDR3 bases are TGTGCCAGCAGTGACAGGGAGGTGGACACTGAAGCTTTCTTT.

CDR3 in DNA: TGCGCCAGCAGCAGGACCCTAGCGGGGGAAGAGACCCAGTACTTC. This encodes CASSRTLAGEETQYF. The chain carries TRBV5-1 and TRBJ2-5, with 10 bases identical to TRBD2. J lost 3 bases, V lost 4 bases, and 6 bases had no gene match. The CDR3 is 15 amino acids. Germline V gives CDR1 SGHRS, CDR2 YFSETQ.

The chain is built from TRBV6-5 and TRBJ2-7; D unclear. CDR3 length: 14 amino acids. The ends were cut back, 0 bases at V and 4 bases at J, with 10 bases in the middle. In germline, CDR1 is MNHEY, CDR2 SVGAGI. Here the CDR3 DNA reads TGTGCCAGCAGTTACTCGAGGTGGGCGTACGAGCAGTACTTC. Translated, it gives CASSYSRWAYEQYF.

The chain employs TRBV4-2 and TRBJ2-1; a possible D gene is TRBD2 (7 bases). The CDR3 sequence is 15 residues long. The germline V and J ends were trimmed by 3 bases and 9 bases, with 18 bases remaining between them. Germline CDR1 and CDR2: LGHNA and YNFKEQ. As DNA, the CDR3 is TGTGCCAGCAGCCAGTATTTGGGGAGGGGGGCTGAGCAGTTCTTC. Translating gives CASSQYLGRGAEQFF.

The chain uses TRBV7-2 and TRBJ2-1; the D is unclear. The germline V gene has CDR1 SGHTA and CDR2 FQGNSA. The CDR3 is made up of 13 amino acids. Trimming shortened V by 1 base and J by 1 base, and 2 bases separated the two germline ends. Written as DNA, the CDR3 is TGTGCCAGCAGCTTAGGGTCCTACAATGAGCAGTTCTTC. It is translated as CASSLGSYNEQFF.

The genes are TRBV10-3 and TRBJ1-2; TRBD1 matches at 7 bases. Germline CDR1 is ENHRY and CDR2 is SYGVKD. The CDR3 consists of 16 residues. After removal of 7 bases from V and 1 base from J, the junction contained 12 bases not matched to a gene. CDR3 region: CAITDQGTALNYGYTF. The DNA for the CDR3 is TGTGCCATCACCGACCAAGGGACAGCCCTTAACTATGGCTACACCTTC.

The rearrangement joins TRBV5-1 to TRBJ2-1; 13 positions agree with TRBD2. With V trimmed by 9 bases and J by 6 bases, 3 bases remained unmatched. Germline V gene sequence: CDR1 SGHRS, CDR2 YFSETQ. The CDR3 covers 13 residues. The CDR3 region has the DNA TGCGCCACCGGACTAGCGGGAGCCAATGAGCAGTTCTTC. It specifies CATGLAGANEQFF.

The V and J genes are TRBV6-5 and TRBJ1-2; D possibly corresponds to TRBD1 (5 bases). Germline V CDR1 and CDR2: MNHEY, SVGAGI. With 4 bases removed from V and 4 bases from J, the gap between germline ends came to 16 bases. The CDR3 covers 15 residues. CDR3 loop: CASSSRPGTPYGYTF. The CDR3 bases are TGTGCCAGCAGTTCTCGGCCAGGGACCCCCTATGGCTACACCTTC.

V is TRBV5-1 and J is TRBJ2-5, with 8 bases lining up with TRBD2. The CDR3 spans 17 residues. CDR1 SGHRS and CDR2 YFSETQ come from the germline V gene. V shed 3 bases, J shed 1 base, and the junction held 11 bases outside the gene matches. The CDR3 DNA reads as TGCGCCAGCAGCTCGGGGAGGGTAGCGGGGCCCCAAGAGACCCAGTACTTC. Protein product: CASSSGRVAGPQETQYF. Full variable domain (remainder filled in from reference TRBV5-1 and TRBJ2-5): KAGVTQTPRYLIKTRGQQVTLSCSPISGHRSVSWYQQTPGQGLQFLFEYFSETQRNKGNFPGRFSGRQFSNSRSEMNVSTLELGDSALYLCASSSGRVAGPQETQYFGPGTRLLVL.

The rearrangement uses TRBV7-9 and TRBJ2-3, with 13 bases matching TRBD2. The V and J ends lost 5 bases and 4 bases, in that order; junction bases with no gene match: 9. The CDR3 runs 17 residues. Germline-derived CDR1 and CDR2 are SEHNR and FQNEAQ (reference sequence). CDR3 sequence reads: CASSAWTSGRGADTQYF. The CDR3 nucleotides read TGTGCCAGCAGCGCCTGGACTAGCGGGAGAGGCGCAGATACGCAGTATTTT.

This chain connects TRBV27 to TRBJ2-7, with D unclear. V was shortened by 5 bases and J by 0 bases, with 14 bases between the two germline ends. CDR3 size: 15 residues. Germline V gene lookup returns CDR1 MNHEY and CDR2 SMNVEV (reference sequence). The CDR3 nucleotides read TGTGCCAGCAGTGTCTTTGGCGGCCCCTCCTACGAGCAGTACTTC. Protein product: CASSVFGGPSYEQYF.

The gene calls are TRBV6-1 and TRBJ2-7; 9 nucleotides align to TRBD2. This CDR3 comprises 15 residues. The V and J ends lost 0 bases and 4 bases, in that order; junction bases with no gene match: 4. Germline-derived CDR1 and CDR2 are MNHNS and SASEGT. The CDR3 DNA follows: TGTGCCAGCAGTGAAGCTAGCGGGAGCTGGTACGAGCAGTACTTC. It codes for CASSEASGSWYEQYF.

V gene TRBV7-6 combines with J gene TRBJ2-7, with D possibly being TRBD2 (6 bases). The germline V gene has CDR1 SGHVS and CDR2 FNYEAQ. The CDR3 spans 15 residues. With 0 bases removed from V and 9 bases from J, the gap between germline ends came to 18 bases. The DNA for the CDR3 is TGTGCCAGCAGCTTAGCCGGGACTCAGCCTACGAGGCAGTACTTC. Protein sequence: CASSLAGTQPTRQYF.

CDR3 region: CASSLGPTLNEQYF. The DNA of the CDR3 is TGCGCCAGCAGCTTGGGCCCTACTTTGAACGAGCAGTACTTC. V gene TRBV5-1 combines with J gene TRBJ2-7; the D is unclear. Looked up from germline, CDR1 is SGHRS and CDR2 is YFSETQ. CDR3 size: 14 residues. V dropped 0 bases and J dropped 5 bases, with 12 bases sitting between them.

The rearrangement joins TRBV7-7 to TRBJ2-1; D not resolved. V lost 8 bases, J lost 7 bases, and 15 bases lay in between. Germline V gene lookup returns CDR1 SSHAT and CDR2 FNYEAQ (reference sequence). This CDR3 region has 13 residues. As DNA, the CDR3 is TGTGCCAGCGGGCCCTCTCCCTTTAATGAGCAGTTCTTC. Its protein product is CASGPSPFNEQFF.

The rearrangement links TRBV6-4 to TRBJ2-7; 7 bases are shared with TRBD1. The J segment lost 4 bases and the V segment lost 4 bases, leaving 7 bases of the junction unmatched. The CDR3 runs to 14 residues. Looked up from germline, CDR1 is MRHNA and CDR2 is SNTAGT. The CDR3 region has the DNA TGTGCCAGCAGTGTCCAAGACAGGGCGTACGAGCAGTACTTC. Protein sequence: CASSVQDRAYEQYF.

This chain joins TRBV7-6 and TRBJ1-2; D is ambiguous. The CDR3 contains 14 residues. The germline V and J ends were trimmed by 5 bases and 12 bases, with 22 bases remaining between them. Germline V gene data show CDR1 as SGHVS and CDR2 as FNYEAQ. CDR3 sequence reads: CASSPNIANTANTF. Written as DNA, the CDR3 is TGTGCCAGCAGCCCTAATATCGCCAACACGGCCAACACCTTC.